This TCR beta chain was obtained from a study of T-cell memory formation after mild COVID-19. Overall study results and limits: Contracting CD4+ clones sat mainly in CM and EM; CD8+ in EMRA. Later expanders leaned CD4+, whereas clones that contracted between day 15 and 85 were balanced CD4/CD8. Cross-reactive memory appears to have joined, as suggested by some responding clones showing up in pre-infection memory.

Barcoded TCR alpha and TCR beta cDNA libraries with UMIs came from 5'RACE using constant-segment primers. From the 5' RACE reads, TCRdb called clonotypes with MiXCR, one entry per CDR3 protein. The data contain more than 250,000 distinct CDR3 sequences, roughly 17% of them singletons. Trimming shortened V by 4 bases and J by 0 bases, and 15 bases separated the two germline ends. The CDR3 loop spans 16 amino acids. This clonotype occurred a few times. Its matching antigen is unknown. This chain links TRBV12-3 or TRBV12-4 with TRBJ1-2, with TRBD1 as a possible D gene (5 bases). This TCR was recovered from a man aged 18 to 29 who had mild COVID-19 (a few samples of this study predate the infection). Cell type and time point are not known. Sequenced material: PBMCs or a T cell subset sorted from them (not recorded which). CDR3 DNA: TGTGCCAGCAGTTCTGTTACGGGGGGTACTAACTATGGCTACACCTTC. Translating it yields CASSSVTGGTNYGYTF.